This T cell receptor beta chain comes out of a study of cytomegalovirus exposure and HLA in healthy donors. Method: immunoSEQ multiplex PCR; TCRdb's copy keeps in-frame clones and lacks some. This sample has 330,000 or so clones; roughly 89% occur once, and the top ten carry around 0.84%. Germline assignment: CDR1 MNHEY and CDR2 SVGAGI. Trimming removed 6 bases at V and 3 bases at J, with 15 bases between. The CDR3 consists of 14 residues. The sequence came from a woman aged 18-30 years in good health and CMV-seronegative. Sequencing input: PBMCs. This chain uses TRBV6-5 with TRBJ2-7; D is perhaps TRBD2 (5 bases). The CDR3 nucleotides read TGTGCCAGCAGCCGCTCTGGACGGGACTACGAGCAGTACTTC. Residues: CASSRSGRDYEQYF.